The T cell receptor beta chain described here comes from a study of blood T cells in healthy people across ages. Findings and limits, study-wide: Percentage of naive T cells showed a strong correlation with TCR beta diversity.

This clonotype appeared a few times. Antigen unknown. Combining a sample-barcoded 5' primer with a J-beta primer mix, a second PCR ran for about 7 to 11 cycles. TCRdb recomputed calls from the 5' RACE reads with MiXCR, one row per CDR3 protein. The repertoire holds fewer than 950,000 distinct CDR3 sequences, with about 34% as singletons. Germline assignment: CDR1 SGHNT and CDR2 YYREEE (reference sequence). This CDR3 is built from 15 residues. J was trimmed by 4 bases and V by 3 bases; bases with no gene match: 8. This TCR came from a man aged 18-30 years in good health. The sequencing input was blood. This chain links TRBV5-4 with TRBJ2-3; 7 positions match TRBD1. In nucleotides, the CDR3 is TGTGCCAGCAGCTCGACAGGGAATCAGGCAGATACGCAGTATTTT. Translated, it gives CASSSTGNQADTQYF.